The source of this T cell receptor (beta chain) is a study of cytomegalovirus exposure and HLA in healthy donors. Study-wide results and limits: It emerged from a later analysis that several of the most significant clusters appeared to be linked to common viral pathogens. V- and J-gene trimming of TCR beta was linked (in a later analysis) to a missense DCLRE1C variant. The presence/absence work took it that sequencing depth was about the same across donors. There were some V segments, including TRBV6-2 and TRBV6-3, excluded as indistinguishable.

This PCR relied on a set of 60 Vbeta primers and 13 Jbeta primers. Measured with immunoSEQ multiplex PCR; TCRdb has only the in-frame clones, and not every one. The repertoire has 150,000 to 200,000 clones, over 60% of them found once; the top ten carry 0.95% to 1.4%. The V end lost 0 bases, the J end lost 3 bases, and 9 bases lay between the germline ends. CDR1 is SNHLY and CDR2 is FYNNEI in the germline V gene. CDR3 size: 15 residues. A word on this clone: No antigen is known for it.

This sequence was found in a middle-aged woman in good health and CMV-seronegative. The specimen was PBMCs. This rearrangement joins TRBV2 to TRBJ2-1, with TRBD1 as a possible D gene (6 bases). The chain's CDR3 is CASSEALTGYNEQFF. The CDR3 bases are TGTGCCAGCAGTGAAGCGTTGACAGGCTACAATGAGCAGTTCTTC.